The clone carrying this T cell receptor (beta chain) is a singleton in its sample. The table came from immunoSEQ multiplex PCR; TCRdb's copy has only in-frame clones and leaves some out. Of roughly 81,000 clones listed, about nine tenths were seen once; the top ten hold over 1.5%. The source of the sample is a study of blood T cell repertoires in COVID-19. The wider study: Sample material is recorded as cDNA or gDNA derived from T cells, B-cell-depleted T cells, or PBMCs.

The CDR3 has 17 residues. CDR1 SGHAT and CDR2 FQNNGV come from the germline V gene. V was pared by 8 bases and J by 4 bases, with 23 bases between. Sequencing was done on a sample of peripheral blood. J is TRBJ2-2 and V is TRBV11-2; the D gene is possibly TRBD1 (5 bases). This receptor was identified in a woman in her forties or fifties in a cohort sampled during active COVID-19. The CDR3 loop is CASPSKETASTTGELFF. The DNA of the CDR3 is TGTGCCAGCCCCTCGAAAGAGACAGCTTCGACCACCGGGGAGCTGTTTTTT.